The 23 T cell receptor beta chains below come from one sample, sequenced in a study of T-cell memory formation after mild COVID-19. TCRdb reprocessed the 5' RACE reads with MiXCR, giving one entry per CDR3 protein. The sample consists of around 300,000 distinct CDR3 sequences, approximately 19% of them appearing once. The sequenced sample consisted of PBMCs or a T cell subset sorted from them (not recorded which). The receptors were sampled from a young man who had mild COVID-19 (a few samples of this study predate the infection). Cell type and time point are not known.

This clonotype came up a few times. The chain carries TRBV3-1 and TRBJ1-1, with D tentatively TRBD1 (5 bases). The germline CDR1 and CDR2 sequences are LGHDT and YNNKEL (reference sequence). The CDR3 totals 15 residues. The V end was cut by 0 bases, the J end by 5 bases, with 13 bases between. The chain's CDR3 is CASSQDLTTGTEAFF. CDR3 bases: TGTGCCAGCAGCCAAGATCTGACAACAGGAACTGAAGCTTTCTTT.

The rearrangement joins TRBV24-1 to TRBJ2-6; TRBD2 is a possible D gene (6 bases). The germline V gene encodes CDR1 KGHDR and CDR2 SFDVKD. Trimming cost V 4 bases and J 0 bases, with 18 bases left between them. The CDR3 sequence is 19 residues long. The CDR3 reads CATSERGAIEYSGANVLTF. CDR3 sequence (DNA): TGTGCCACCAGTGAACGCGGGGCCATAGAATACTCTGGGGCCAACGTCCTGACTTTC.

Only a few counts were recorded for this clonotype. This chain uses TRBV7-9 with TRBJ1-5; TRBD1 aligns across 9 bases. CDR1 SEHNR and CDR2 FQNEAQ come from the germline V gene (reference sequence). V lost 2 bases to trimming and J lost 7 bases; unmatched junction nucleotides: 6. CDR3 size: 15 residues. The CDR3 here is CASSLQGQGGQPQHF. In nucleotides, the CDR3 is TGTGCCAGCAGCTTACAGGGACAGGGCGGCCAGCCCCAGCATTTT. Based on the CDR3 plus reference TRBV7-9 and TRBJ1-5, the full variable domain is DTGVSQNPRHKITKRGQNVTFRCDPISEHNRLYWYRQTLGQGPEFLTYFQNEAQLEKSRLLSDRFSAERPKGSFSTLEIQRTEQGDSAMYLCASSLQGQGGQPQHFGDGTRLSIL.

Only a few counts were recorded for this clonotype. The chain is built from TRBV6-2 or TRBV6-3 and TRBJ2-1, with 10 nucleotides matching TRBD2. V was clipped by 4 bases and J by 3 bases; unmatched bases: 12. This CDR3 spans 18 amino acids. From germline, CDR1 is MNHEY and CDR2 SVGEGT. This CDR3 is CASSWNRKAGGHYNEQFF. For the CDR3, the DNA is TGTGCCAGCAGTTGGAATAGGAAAGCGGGGGGGCACTACAATGAGCAGTTCTTC.

The CDR3: CASRDGGPGGYTF. The CDR3 region has the DNA TGTGCCAGCAGGGATGGGGGGCCGGGGGGCTACACCTTC. V usage is TRBV27 and J usage is TRBJ1-2, with a tentative D call TRBD1 (6 bases). CDR3 length: 13 amino acids. The V end was cut by 6 bases, the J end by 8 bases, with 16 bases between. Germline CDR1 and CDR2: MNHEY and SMNVEV (reference sequence).

Many counts were recorded for this clonotype. The rearrangement uses TRBV7-8 and TRBJ2-2; D tentatively reads TRBD1 or TRBD2 (5 bases each). Germline V lookup: CDR1 SGHVS, CDR2 FQNEAQ. Trimming took off 3 bases at V and 6 bases at J, with 14 bases between the two ends. CDR3 length: 15 residues. The CDR3, as DNA: TGTGCCAGCAGCTTTCAGGGAGTGTCGGCCGGGGAGCTGTTTTTT. Its translation is CASSFQGVSAGELFF.

The rearrangement links TRBV5-1 to TRBJ2-2; D is undetermined. The CDR3 runs to 14 residues. V lost 1 base, J lost 6 bases, and 10 bases lay in between. CDR1 is SGHRS and CDR2 is YFSETQ in the germline V gene. CDR3 residues: CASSLRDPPGELFF. Written as DNA, the CDR3 is TGCGCCAGCAGCTTGCGCGACCCTCCCGGGGAGCTGTTTTTT.

The genes are TRBV4-1 and TRBJ2-7, with 7 bases matching TRBD2. This CDR3 is 16 amino acids long. Trimming removed 2 bases from V and 4 bases from J; junction bases left unmatched: 11. Germline V gene sequence: CDR1 MGHRA, CDR2 YSYEKL. The CDR3 DNA reads as TGCGCCAGCAGCCAATGGGAGGGGATGCCGGCGTACGAGCAGTACTTC. It yields the protein CASSQWEGMPAYEQYF.

The gene calls are TRBV4-3 and TRBJ1-3; 9 bases are a match to TRBD1. The CDR3 consists of 17 residues. The V and J ends lost 0 bases and 3 bases, in that order; junction bases with no gene match: 6. Germline assignment: CDR1 LGHNA and CDR2 YSLEER. The CDR3 here is CASSQDGDRAFGNTIYF. The CDR3 bases are TGCGCCAGCAGCCAAGATGGGGACAGGGCGTTTGGAAACACCATATATTTT.

The rearrangement uses TRBV4-3 and TRBJ1-1; D ambiguous. Germline V gene lookup returns CDR1 LGHNA and CDR2 YSLEER. This CDR3 is built from 16 residues. V lost 0 bases and J lost 6, with 17 bases in between. CDR3 loop: CASSQDPYSLRSEAFF. CDR3 DNA: TGCGCCAGCAGCCAAGATCCGTACAGTCTTAGGTCTGAAGCTTTCTTT.

V is TRBV6-5 and J is TRBJ2-2, with TRBD2 matching 7 bases. Trimming removed 1 base from V and 5 bases from J; junction bases left unmatched: 7. The CDR3 is made up of 16 amino acids. Germline loops: CDR1 MNHEY, CDR2 SVGAGI. The DNA for the CDR3 is TGTGCCAGCAGTTACTACCGGGACGGGGGGACCGGGGAGCTGTTTTTT. Translating gives CASSYYRDGGTGELFF.

This clonotype appeared a few times. The chain couples TRBV15 to TRBJ1-2; D remains unclear. CDR1 LNHNV and CDR2 YYDKDF come from the germline V gene (reference sequence). The CDR3 sequence is 15 residues long. The germline V and J ends were trimmed by 2 bases and 6 bases, with 16 bases remaining between them. The CDR3 protein is CATSRSTSYGDGYTF. The CDR3 nucleotides are TGTGCCACCAGCAGATCGACCAGTTACGGCGATGGCTACACCTTC.

This rearrangement joins TRBV6-5 to TRBJ2-5; the D is unclear. V was shortened by 5 bases and J by 1 base, with 8 bases between the two germline ends. This CDR3 has 13 residues. The V gene's germline CDR1 is MNHEY and CDR2 SVGAGI. The CDR3 DNA reads as TGTGCCAGCAGTCGACTCCTCCAAGAGACCCAGTACTTC. Amino acid sequence: CASSRLLQETQYF.

The CDR3 reads CASSLFPSGASETQYF. The CDR3 DNA is TGTGCCAGCAGCTTATTCCCTAGCGGGGCTTCTGAGACCCAGTACTTC. The chain is built from TRBV7-2 and TRBJ2-5; 9 nucleotides align to TRBD2. CDR3 length equals 16 residues. CDR1 SGHTA and CDR2 FQGNSA come from the germline V gene. V gave up 2 bases and J gave up 5 bases; unmatched junction bases: 9.

This clonotype was seen a few times. The rearrangement joins TRBV2 to TRBJ2-3; the D gene is possibly TRBD2 (5 bases). Trimming removed 4 bases from V and 0 bases from J, with 8 bases in between. The CDR3 has 14 residues. The germline V gene has CDR1 SNHLY and CDR2 FYNNEI. CDR3: CASSADSSTDTQYF. The DNA of the CDR3 is TGTGCCAGCAGTGCGGACTCTAGCACAGATACGCAGTATTTT.

This clonotype was picked up a small number of times. V is TRBV20-1 and J is TRBJ2-3; D may be TRBD2 (6 bases). V was shortened by 5 bases and J by 2 bases, with 14 bases between the two germline ends. CDR3 length equals 14 residues. Germline lookup yields CDR1 DFQATT and CDR2 SNEGSKA (reference sequence). Here the CDR3 reads CSACTTSLTDTQYF. The CDR3 nucleotides read TGCAGTGCTTGTACAACTAGCCTCACAGATACGCAGTATTTT.

The chain combines TRBV6-5 with TRBJ1-1; D ambiguous. This CDR3 is built from 13 residues. The V end lost 2 bases, the J end lost 11 bases, and 15 bases lay between the germline ends. Looked up from germline, CDR1 is MNHEY and CDR2 is SVGAGI. CDR3 protein: CASSYSPGWVAFF. In DNA, the CDR3 is TGTGCCAGCAGTTACAGTCCGGGGTGGGTGGCTTTCTTT.

This clonotype was detected only a few times. The chain recombines TRBV4-3 with TRBJ1-1; D call uncertain. The V and J ends lost 0 bases and 0 bases respectively, with 11 bases between them. This CDR3 has 16 amino acids. Germline-derived CDR1 and CDR2 are LGHNA and YSLEER. The chain's CDR3 is CASSQDRQLMNTEAFF. CDR3 coding DNA: TGCGCCAGCAGCCAAGATCGGCAGCTCATGAACACTGAAGCTTTCTTT.

This clonotype showed up many times. J is TRBJ2-2 and V is TRBV5-1; D might be TRBD2 (6 bases). Germline CDR1 SGHRS, CDR2 YFSETQ. Between the trimmed V and J ends, which lost 4 bases and 1 base, there was a span of 11 bases. CDR3 size: 15 residues. In DNA form, the CDR3 reads TGCGCCAGCAGCGTCGGGGGACGGAACACCGGGGAGCTGTTTTTT. This encodes CASSVGGRNTGELFF. Filled out from reference TRBV5-1 and TRBJ2-2, the complete variable domain reads KAGVTQTPRYLIKTRGQQVTLSCSPISGHRSVSWYQQTPGQGLQFLFEYFSETQRNKGNFPGRFSGRQFSNSRSEMNVSTLELGDSALYLCASSVGGRNTGELFFGEGSRLTVL.

The CDR3 protein is CASSAGQGAGNTIYF. Here the CDR3 DNA reads TGTGCCAGCAGCGCCGGACAGGGGGCGGGAAACACCATATATTTT. The chain links TRBV9 to TRBJ1-3; 11 bases map to TRBD1. This CDR3 has 15 residues. CDR1 is SGDLS, CDR2 YYNGEE, per germline. V shed 3 bases, J shed 4 bases, and the junction held 3 bases outside the gene matches.

There are a few counts of this clonotype. The chain is built from TRBV7-6 and TRBJ2-3; 7 bases line up with TRBD2. Per germline, CDR1 SGHVS and CDR2 FNYEAQ. V shed 2 bases, J shed 3 bases, and the junction held 8 bases outside the gene matches. The CDR3 consists of 16 residues. Here the CDR3 DNA reads TGTGCCAGCAGCTTACGGGCCGGGGGGAGGACAGATACGCAGTATTTT. This sequence encodes CASSLRAGGRTDTQYF.

This rearrangement joins TRBV29-1 to TRBJ2-1; 9 nucleotides line up with TRBD1. V shed 6 bases, J shed 8 bases, and the junction held 2 bases outside the gene matches. Germline V CDR1 and CDR2: SQVTM, ANQGSEA. The CDR3 length is 11 residues. In nucleotides, the CDR3 is TGCAGCGTGGGACAGGGCCATGAGCAGTTCTTC. Protein: CSVGQGHEQFF.

The genes are TRBV5-1 and TRBJ2-5; 11 bases fit TRBD2. The length of the CDR3 is 15 residues. Germline V CDR1 and CDR2: SGHRS, YFSETQ. Germline trimming cut 0 bases from V and 3 bases from J; bases unmatched to any gene: 1. The CDR3 coding sequence is TGCGCCAGCAGCTTGGGACTAGCGGGGAAAGAGACCCAGTACTTC. Amino acid sequence: CASSLGLAGKETQYF.